This T cell receptor beta chain stems from a study of T-cell memory formation after mild COVID-19. Study summary: TCR clusters mostly belonged to single donors. Findings and limits, study-wide: Contracting clones localized mainly to CM and EM when CD4+ and mainly to EMRA when CD8+. Pre-infection memory held some responding clones, suggesting pre-existing cross-reactive T cells responded.

The TCR alpha and TCR beta cDNA libraries, bearing sample barcodes and UMIs, were generated by 5'RACE using constant-segment primers. TCRdb independently ran MiXCR on the 5' RACE reads; one entry per CDR3 protein. This table has some 130,000 distinct CDR3 sequences, around 6.3% appearing once. The table lists this clonotype with a few counts. What it recognizes is unknown. This TCR was sampled from an adult woman who had mild COVID-19 (a few samples of this study predate the infection). Cell type and time point are not known. Sequenced input: PBMCs or a T cell subset sorted from them (not recorded which).

The DNA for the CDR3 is TGTGCCAGCAGTGAGGCCGGTAGCGGGAGGCCCCCGGACAATGAGCAGTTCTTC. It codes for CASSEAGSGRPPDNEQFF. The J gene is TRBJ2-1, the V gene TRBV2; 10 positions agree with TRBD2. CDR3 length: 18 residues. From germline, CDR1 is SNHLY and CDR2 FYNNEI. Trimming at V came to 3 bases and at J to 5 bases, leaving 13 bases not matched to a gene.